Sequencing of this TCR beta chain was carried out in a study of blood T cell repertoires in COVID-19. Unmatched junction bases numbered 4, after V lost 1 base and J lost 6 bases. The CDR3 has 14 residues. Germline CDR1 is MDHEN and CDR2 is SYDVKM. TCRdb's copy holds only in-frame clones and misses some; the assay was immunoSEQ multiplex PCR. This sample carries 80,000 to 130,000 clones, just over 90% of them seen once, and the ten largest clones take 0.85% to 1%. The sample consisted of peripheral blood. The clonotype comes from a man aged 55 to 70 with acute or convalescent COVID-19. This sequence joins TRBV28 and TRBJ2-5; 8 nucleotides match TRBD1. CDR3 in DNA: TGTGCCAGCAGTTTATACAGGGGGGTACAGACCCAGTACTTC. This gives the protein CASSLYRGVQTQYF.